Following are 2 T cell receptor beta chains from one sample sequenced in a study of blood T cell repertoires in COVID-19. Repertoires were generated with immunoSEQ multiplex PCR, while TCRdb's copy carries only in-frame clones and drops some. The sample lists 70,000 or so clones, roughly 87% occurring once. What was sequenced was peripheral blood. The receptors shown here come from a woman aged 18 to 35 with acute or convalescent COVID-19.

J is TRBJ1-1 and V is TRBV5-1; 9 bases are shared with TRBD1. Germline trimming cut 4 bases from V and 4 bases from J; bases unmatched to any gene: 5. The CDR3 runs to 14 residues. From germline, CDR1 is SGHRS and CDR2 YFSETQ. The DNA for the CDR3 is TGCGCCAGCAGCATACGGACAGGGGTCACTGAAGCTTTCTTT. Translating it yields CASSIRTGVTEAFF.

The chain has TRBV7-9 and TRBJ2-5; D possibly corresponds to TRBD2 (5 bases). The germline V and J ends were trimmed by 3 bases and 5 bases, with 7 bases remaining between them. This CDR3 contains 12 residues. Germline V gives CDR1 SEHNR, CDR2 FQNEAQ (reference sequence). The CDR3, as DNA: TGTGCCAGCAGCTTGAGGGAGGAGACCCAGTACTTC. Its protein product is CASSLREETQYF. Variable domain in full (rest from reference TRBV7-9 and TRBJ2-5): DTGVSQNPRHKITKRGQNVTFRCDPISEHNRLYWYRQTLGQGPEFLTYFQNEAQLEKSRLLSDRFSAERPKGSFSTLEIQRTEQGDSAMYLCASSLREETQYFGPGTRLLVL.